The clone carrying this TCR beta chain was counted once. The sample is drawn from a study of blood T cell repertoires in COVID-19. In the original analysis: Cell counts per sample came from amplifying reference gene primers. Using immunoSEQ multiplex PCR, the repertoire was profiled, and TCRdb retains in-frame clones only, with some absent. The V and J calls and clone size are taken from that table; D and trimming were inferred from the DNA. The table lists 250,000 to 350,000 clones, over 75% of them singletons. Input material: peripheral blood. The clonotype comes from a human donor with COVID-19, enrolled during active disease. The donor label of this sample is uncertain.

The CDR3 region has the DNA TGTGCCAGCAGTTCGATCGGCCGGACAGGGGAGAAGTGGGGAAAGCAGCCCCAGCATTTT. It is translated as CASSSIGRTGEKWGKQPQHF. The rearrangement uses TRBV28 and TRBJ1-5; 9 bases agree with TRBD1. The CDR3 length is 20 residues. Trimming at V came to 4 bases and at J to 7 bases, leaving 23 bases not matched to a gene. Germline lookup yields CDR1 MDHEN and CDR2 SYDVKM.